This T cell receptor (beta chain) stems from a study of shared clonotypes between healthy human individuals. General study results and limits: Non-shared clonotypes had lower generation probabilities than those shared by all four donors.

Of note for this clone: What it recognizes is unknown. Relative to the germline gene, one junction end is altered; a read error may explain this.

CDR3 length equals 10 residues. In germline, CDR1 is SEHNR, CDR2 FQNEAQ (reference sequence). Naive CD8 cells, CD45RO-negative and positively selected for CCR7, excluded terminally differentiated effector memory CD45RA+ cells. This table comes from immunoSEQ multiplex PCR, and its TCRdb copy is limited to in-frame clones, with some not included. The data hold more than 2 million clones, with approximately 95% observed a single time. The clonotype was recovered from a man between 18 and 29 years old in good health. The sample comprised naive CD8+ T cells sorted from blood. This chain links TRBV7-9 with TRBJ2-7, with D possibly being TRBD1 or TRBD2 (5 bases each). CDR3 protein: CASSEGPPDF. The CDR3 DNA reads TGTGCCAGCAGCGAGGGACCCCCCGACTTC.